The source of this T cell receptor beta chain is a study of T-cell memory formation after mild COVID-19. Study overall: The two donors had largely donor-specific TCR clusters.

In TCRdb, the 5' RACE reads were re-called with MiXCR into one record per CDR3 protein. The table shows more than 300,000 distinct CDR3 sequences, with roughly an eighth occurring only once. The germline gives CDR1 SGHVS, CDR2 FNYEAQ. This CDR3 comprises 16 residues. V was pared by 3 bases and J by 0 bases, with 11 bases between. In its sample, this clonotype was seen a few times. Antigen: not known. Findings of the study overall: Memory cells collected pre-infection included some clones that later responded, suggesting cross-reactive memory joined.

The clonotype originates from a man aged 18-30 years who had mild COVID-19 (a few samples of this study predate the infection). Cell type and time point are not known. The chain combines TRBV7-6 with TRBJ2-2; D possibly corresponds to TRBD2 (5 bases). Source material: PBMCs or a T cell subset sorted from them (not recorded which). CDR3: CASSFTAEPNTGELFF. In nucleotides, the CDR3 is TGTGCCAGCAGCTTCACAGCGGAACCGAACACCGGGGAGCTGTTTTTT.